These 21 T cell receptor beta chains came from one sample sequenced in a study of cytomegalovirus exposure and HLA in healthy donors. The PCR used 60 Vbeta and 13 Jbeta primers. Method: immunoSEQ multiplex PCR; TCRdb's copy keeps in-frame clones and lacks some. The sample consists of roughly 120,000 clones, approximately 80% of them appearing once. The sequenced sample consisted of PBMCs. The receptors shown here come from a man under 40 in good health and CMV-seronegative.

The chain has TRBV1 and TRBJ2-5; the table names TRBD2, a call not compared with the DNA. TRBV1 is a pseudogene. This CDR3 has 18 residues. CDR3 sequence: CTSSQPLTGTSGQETQYF. CDR3 bases: TGCACCAGCAGCCAACCCCTGACCGGGACTAGCGGTCAAGAGACCCAGTACTTC.

This clone was counted a single time. The CDR3 region is CASSKRGLAAGANVLTF. The CDR3 DNA follows: TGTGCCAGCAGCAAAAGAGGACTAGCCGCTGGGGCCAACGTCCTGACTTTC. This chain joins TRBV11-3 and TRBJ2-6, with 8 bases that match TRBD2. V trimming: 5 bases; J trimming: 2 bases; junction bases outside the gene matches: 8. The length of the CDR3 is 17 residues. Germline CDR1 SGHNT, CDR2 YENEEA. Combining the CDR3 with reference TRBV11-3 and TRBJ2-6 gives the whole variable domain EAGVVQSPRYKIIEKKQPVAFWCNPISGHNTLYWYLQNLGQGPELLIRYENEEAVDDSQLPKDRFSAERLKGVDSTLKIQPAELGDSAVYLCASSKRGLAAGANVLTFGAGSRLTVL.

CDR3 protein: CASRSPPGQGPYYLRYEQYF. The CDR3 DNA is TGTGCCAGCAGATCACCGCCGGGACAGGGGCCCTACTATCTTAGATACGAGCAGTACTTC. The chain links TRBV7-6 to TRBJ2-7, with 10 bases that match TRBD1. V was clipped by 6 bases and J by 4 bases; unmatched bases: 24. The CDR3 runs to 20 residues. CDR1 is SGHVS, CDR2 FNYEAQ, per germline.

The chain uses TRBV27 and TRBJ2-1; 10 positions agree with TRBD1. Germline V lookup: CDR1 MNHEY, CDR2 SMNVEV (reference sequence). The CDR3 covers 15 residues. The V segment lost 7 bases and the J segment 2 bases; nucleotides outside the gene matches: 5. The CDR3 spells CASTYGQGAYNEQFF. The CDR3 DNA reads TGTGCCAGCACCTATGGACAGGGGGCCTACAATGAGCAGTTCTTC.

The chain couples TRBV29-1 to TRBJ2-5; D unclear. Judging by the DNA end, TRBJ2-7 fits better; the J call may be wrong. In germline, CDR1 is SQVTM, CDR2 ANQGSEA. The CDR3 spans 14 residues. CDR3 nucleotide sequence: TGCAGCGTTGAAGACCGCGCGGACTCCTACGAGCAGTACTTC. As protein: CSVEDRADSYEQYF.

Turning to this clone: An end of the junction does not agree with germline; a read error may underlie this. V usage is TRBV11-2 and J usage is TRBJ2-7, with 8 bases fitting TRBD2. The CDR3 sequence is 15 residues long. The germline CDR1 and CDR2 sequences are SGHAT and FQNNGV. The CDR3, as DNA: TGTGCCAGCAGCTTGGGGGGACTAGTTTCCTCCGAGCAGTACTTC. This codes for CASSLGGLVSSEQYF.

This sequence joins TRBV4-3 and TRBJ2-7; 10 bases map to TRBD2. The CDR3 is 17 residues long. The ends lost 1 base at V and 6 bases at J; junction bases unmatched: 12. Germline loops: CDR1 LGHNA, CDR2 YSLEER. CDR3 amino acids: CASSQGTSGGAGGEQYF. CDR3 coding DNA: TGCGCCAGCAGCCAAGGGACTAGCGGAGGTGCAGGGGGCGAGCAGTACTTC.

This clone came up many times. V usage is TRBV6-5 and J usage is TRBJ1-1; possibly TRBD1 for D (6 bases). CDR1 MNHEY and CDR2 SVGAGI come from the germline V gene. The CDR3 sequence is 14 residues long. Between the trimmed V and J ends, which lost 8 bases and 5 bases, there was a span of 18 bases. CDR3 residues: CASGSRRGWTEAFF. The CDR3 coding sequence is TGTGCCAGCGGTTCAAGAAGGGGGTGGACTGAAGCTTTCTTT.

This chain connects TRBV7-2 to TRBJ2-7; 10 nucleotides match TRBD1. Unmatched junction bases numbered 4, after V lost 1 base and J lost 7 bases. This CDR3 contains 14 residues. CDR1 is SGHTA, CDR2 FQGNSA, per germline. CDR3 amino acids: CASSLGQGAWEQYF. As DNA, the CDR3 is TGTGCCAGCAGCTTAGGACAGGGGGCTTGGGAGCAGTACTTC.

The V and J genes are TRBV11-3 and TRBJ1-1; the D gene is possibly TRBD1 (5 bases). Trimming took 3 bases from V and 1 from J, leaving 6 bases between them. The CDR3 has 13 residues. Germline CDR1 and CDR2: SGHNT and YENEEA. DNA of the CDR3: TGTGCCAGCAGCTTCGGACAGAACACTGAAGCTTTCTTT. Translation gives CASSFGQNTEAFF.

V usage is TRBV5-6 and J usage is TRBJ1-3; weak D call: TRBD1 (6 bases). The V end lost 7 bases, the J end lost 1 base, and 21 bases lay between the germline ends. CDR3 size: 17 residues. Per germline, CDR1 SGHDT and CDR2 YYEEEE. The CDR3 coding sequence is TGTGCCAGCGTCTCGGGCTCGGCGGGGGCGTCTGGAAACACCATATATTTT. Protein product: CASVSGSAGASGNTIYF.

This clone was found once. The V gene is TRBV2, the J gene TRBJ2-3; a weak D match, TRBD1 (5 bases). The CDR3 consists of 14 residues. Trimming left V 9 bases short and J 3 bases short, with 16 bases between. The V gene's germline CDR1 is SNHLY and CDR2 FYNNEI. The CDR3 loop is CASVWGTGTDTQYF. Written as DNA, the CDR3 is TGTGCCAGTGTCTGGGGCACTGGAACAGATACGCAGTATTTT.

The chain joins TRBV25-1 to TRBJ1-5; TRBD1 matches at 10 bases. Germline-derived CDR1 and CDR2 are MGHDK and SYGVNS. After removal of 6 bases from V and 6 bases from J, the junction contained 5 bases not matched to a gene. The CDR3 length is 14 residues. The CDR3 DNA follows: TGTGCCAGCAGGGGACAGGGGAGTGGTCAGCCCCAGCATTTT. Encoded protein: CASRGQGSGQPQHF. The whole variable domain, remainder taken from reference TRBV25-1 and TRBJ1-5, is EADIYQTPRYLVIGTGKKITLECSQTMGHDKMYWYQQDPGMELHLIHYSYGVNSTEKGDLSSESTVSRIRTEHFPLTLESARPSHTSQYLCASRGQGSGQPQHFGDGTRLSIL.

The DNA for the CDR3 is TGTGCCAGCGGAACGGTGGGCCCCATCGAAGACTATGGCTACACCTTC. Translated: CASGTVGPIEDYGYTF. The rearrangement uses TRBV5-8 and TRBJ1-2; no reliable D call. In germline, CDR1 is SGHTS, CDR2 YDEGEE. The ends were cut back, 7 bases at V and 3 bases at J, with 22 bases in the middle. The CDR3 runs to 16 residues.

The table lists this clone with a count of one. The V gene is TRBV4-3, the J gene TRBJ2-7, with TRBD1 matching over 8 bases. Germline assignment: CDR1 LGHNA and CDR2 YSLEER. V gave up 4 bases and J gave up 0 bases; unmatched junction bases: 14. The length of the CDR3 is 18 residues. CDR3 region: CASSLSPIGQGSSYEQYF. The CDR3 nucleotides read TGCGCCAGCAGCCTGAGCCCTATCGGACAGGGAAGCTCCTACGAGCAGTACTTC.

This clone turned up a few times. This sequence joins TRBV2 and TRBJ1-2; a weak D match, TRBD1 (5 bases). Trimming pared 6 bases from V and 4 bases from J, leaving 9 bases between. The CDR3 is made up of 12 amino acids. Per germline, CDR1 SNHLY and CDR2 FYNNEI. CDR3 amino acids: CASRTDLYGYTF. The CDR3 DNA reads TGTGCCAGCAGGACAGACCTCTATGGCTACACCTTC. Full variable domain (missing parts from reference TRBV2 and TRBJ1-2): EPEVTQTPSHQVTQMGQEVILRCVPISNHLYFYWYRQILGQKVEFLVSFYNNEISEKSEIFDDQFSVERPDGSNFTLKIRSTKLEDSAMYFCASRTDLYGYTFGSGTRLTVV.

V and J are TRBV27 and TRBJ1-5, with TRBD1 matching over 10 bases. The CDR3 consists of 15 residues. Germline V gene lookup returns CDR1 MNHEY and CDR2 SMNVEV (reference sequence). The trim removed 4 bases at V and 2 bases at J, leaving 2 bases unmatched. CDR3 in amino acids: CASSSGTGGNQPQHF. CDR3 DNA: TGTGCCAGCAGTTCCGGGACAGGGGGCAATCAGCCCCAGCATTTT.

This chain joins TRBV5-1 and TRBJ1-6, with D maybe TRBD1 (5 bases). V was cut by 6 bases and J by 7 bases, with 17 bases left in between. The CDR3 loop spans 15 amino acids. CDR1 and CDR2 from the germline V gene are SGHRS and YFSETQ. The DNA of the CDR3 is TGCGCCAGCACTGCGGGGGATTCGATCAATTCACCCCTCCACTTT. It translates to CASTAGDSINSPLHF.

This clone has only one observation. The chain has TRBV7-2 and TRBJ2-1, with TRBD2 as a possible D gene (5 bases). The V gene's germline CDR1 is SGHTA and CDR2 FQGNSA. The CDR3 length is 14 residues. V shed 5 bases and J shed 9 bases, with 17 bases lying between them. This CDR3 is CASSARVSGGEQFF. The DNA for the CDR3 is TGTGCCAGCAGCGCCCGAGTGAGCGGAGGTGAGCAGTTCTTC.

This clone appeared once. One end of the junction is discordant with germline, which a read error may explain. The gene calls are TRBV6-1 and TRBJ1-3; D remains ambiguous. Germline CDR1 and CDR2: MNHNS and SASEGT. CDR3 length equals 15 residues. The CDR3 sequence is CASREDTTSGNTIYF. The CDR3, as DNA: TGTGCCAGCAGGGAAGACACTACGTCTGGAAACACCATATATTTT.

In this sample, this clone turned up once. The chain uses TRBV2 and TRBJ2-7; maybe TRBD2 (5 bases). This CDR3 region has 14 residues. CDR1 is SNHLY, CDR2 FYNNEI, per germline. Trimming removed 3 bases from V and 4 bases from J, with 13 bases in between. CDR3 DNA: TGTGCCAGCAGTGAGAGGGTAATCGGGTACGAGCAGTACTTC. Residues: CASSERVIGYEQYF.